This section outlines one T cell receptor (beta chain) sequence together with its context. In the original processing: Nucleated cell number was recorded as an estimate derived from reference gene primer amplification. The method was immunoSEQ multiplex PCR; TCRdb's version includes in-frame clones alone and lacks a portion of them. The V and J calls and clone size come from that table; D and trimming were worked out from the DNA. This table has 150,000 to 190,000 clones, around 91% appearing once. Losses at the gene ends were 5 bases for V and 5 bases for J; bases not matched to a gene: 5. Germline loops: CDR1 SSHAT, CDR2 FNYEAQ (reference sequence). The CDR3 is made up of 15 amino acids. The data originate from a study of blood T cell repertoires in COVID-19. Study overall: Acute and convalescent COVID-19 samples came from the United States, Italy and Spain. PBMCs, B-cell-depleted T cells, or T cells provided the cDNA or gDNA that made up the material.

The sequencing input was peripheral blood. The chain couples TRBV7-7 to TRBJ2-2; 10 bases are a match to TRBD2. The clonotype comes from a woman aged 40 to 49 with acute or convalescent COVID-19. The CDR3 coding sequence is TGTGCCAGCAGCACCTTAGCGGGGGGAACCGGGGAGCTGTTTTTT. Encoded protein: CASSTLAGGTGELFF.